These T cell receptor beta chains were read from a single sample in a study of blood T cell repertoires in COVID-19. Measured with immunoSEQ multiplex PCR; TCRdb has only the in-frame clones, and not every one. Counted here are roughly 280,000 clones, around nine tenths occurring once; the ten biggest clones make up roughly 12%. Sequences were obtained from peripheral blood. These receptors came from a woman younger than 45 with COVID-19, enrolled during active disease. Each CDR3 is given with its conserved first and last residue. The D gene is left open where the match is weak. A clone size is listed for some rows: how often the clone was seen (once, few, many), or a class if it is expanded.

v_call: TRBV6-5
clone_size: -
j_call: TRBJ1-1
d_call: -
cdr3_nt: TGTGCCAGCAGTTTCCGTGACAAGTCCTACGCTTTCTTT
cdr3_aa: CASSFRDKSYAFF

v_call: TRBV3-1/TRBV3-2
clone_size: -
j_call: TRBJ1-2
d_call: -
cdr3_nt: TGTGCCAGCAGCCAAGATTGGCAATACTACACCTTC
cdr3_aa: CASSQDWQYYTF

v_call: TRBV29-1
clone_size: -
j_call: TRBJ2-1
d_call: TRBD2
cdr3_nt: TGCAGCGTCAGTAGCGGGACCACCTACAATGAGCAGTTCTTC
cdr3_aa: CSVSSGTTYNEQFF

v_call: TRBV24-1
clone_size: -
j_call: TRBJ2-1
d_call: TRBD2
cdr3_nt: TGTGCCACCAGTGATCCGACAGGGATGGGACTAGCGGGCGGGAATGAGCAGTTCTTC
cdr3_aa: CATSDPTGMGLAGGNEQFF

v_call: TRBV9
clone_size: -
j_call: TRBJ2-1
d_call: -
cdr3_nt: TGTGCCAGCAGCCGGACTAATCGGCCTTACAATGAGCAGTTCTTC
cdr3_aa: CASSRTNRPYNEQFF

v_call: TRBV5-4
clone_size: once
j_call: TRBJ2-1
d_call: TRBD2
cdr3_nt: TGTGCCAGCAGCTTCAAGACTAGCGTAGAGCAGTTCTTC
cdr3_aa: CASSFKTSVEQFF

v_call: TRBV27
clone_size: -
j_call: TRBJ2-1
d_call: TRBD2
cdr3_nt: TGTGCCAGCAGGGCCGGGACGAGCGTAGCGGGAGAGCAGTTCTTC
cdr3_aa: CASRAGTSVAGEQFF

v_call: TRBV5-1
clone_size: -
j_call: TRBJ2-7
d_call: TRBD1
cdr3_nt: TGCGCCAGCAGCTTGGGGCAGGGGGTAGGAGAGCAGTACTTC
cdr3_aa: CASSLGQGVGEQYF

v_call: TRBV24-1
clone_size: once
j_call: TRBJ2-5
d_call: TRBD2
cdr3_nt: TGTGCCACCAGTGATTACCTTACGGCGGGGGTTCAAGAGACCCAGTACTTC
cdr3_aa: CATSDYLTAGVQETQYF

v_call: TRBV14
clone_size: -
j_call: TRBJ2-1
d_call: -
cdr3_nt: TGTGCCAGCAGGCCCACCGACGACAGGTCGACGCAGTTCTTC
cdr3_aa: CASRPTDDRSTQFF

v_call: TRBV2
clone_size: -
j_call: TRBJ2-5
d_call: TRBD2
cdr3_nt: TGTGCCAGCAGTGAGTCTAGCGGGAGGGTAGAGACCCAGTACTTC
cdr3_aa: CASSESSGRVETQYF